The rows below give T cell receptor beta chains drawn from one sample of a study of shared clonotypes between healthy human individuals. Libraries were prepared by immunoSEQ multiplex PCR; TCRdb keeps only in-frame clonotypes and omits some of them. The repertoire holds a few million clones, with just under 95% as singletons. The sequenced sample consisted of naive CD4+ T cells from PBMCs. These receptors all come from a man aged 18 to 29 in good health. Some clones in this sample may be carry-over from other donors' samples. The CDR3 runs from the conserved cysteine through the conserved F or W. D genes are given only for firm matches. The listing skips clone size in some rows; elsewhere it reads once, few, many or a size class.

J gene,clone size,V gene,D gene,CDR3 DNA,CDR3 protein
TRBJ2-5,.,TRBV6-5,.,TGTGCCAGCAGTGAAGGGAGATGGGAGACCCAGTACTTC,CASSEGRWETQYF
TRBJ2-1,.,TRBV7-3,.,TGTGCCAGCAGCCGAAGTGGAATAGCGGACAATGAGCAGTTCTTC,CASSRSGIADNEQFF
TRBJ2-1,.,TRBV28,.,TGTGCCAGCAGTCCCTCCGGGACTCGAGGCCATGAGCAGTTCTTC,CASSPSGTRGHEQFF
TRBJ2-1,.,TRBV7-3,TRBD2,TGTGCCAGCAGCTTAGTGGCTAGCGGGAGCTCGGAGCAGTTCTTC,CASSLVASGSSEQFF
TRBJ2-7,once,TRBV7-2,TRBD2,TGTGCCAGCAGCTTATTTCTCGCGGGAGGCGAGCAGTACTTC,CASSLFLAGGEQYF
TRBJ2-3,.,TRBV2,.,TGTGCCAGCAGTGGACAAAGACAGAGGAATACGCAGTATTTT,CASSGQRQRNTQYF
TRBJ2-1,.,TRBV5-1,TRBD2,TGCGCCAGCAGCCCGGGGGGTGTATTTTCAAATGAGCAGTTCTTC,CASSPGGVFSNEQFF
TRBJ2-7,.,TRBV5-4,.,TGTGCCAGCAGCCCGGGGCAGGGGCGGGCGTACGAGCAGTACTTC,CASSPGQGRAYEQYF
TRBJ1-5,.,TRBV5-4,.,TGTGCCAGCAGCGGAGGGGGGAATCAGCCCCAGCATTTT,CASSGGGNQPQHF
TRBJ1-1,once,TRBV19,TRBD1,TGTGCCAGTAGTATACAGGGGGCGCGGGTGAACACTGAAGCTTTCTTT,CASSIQGARVNTEAFF
TRBJ1-2,.,TRBV29-1,.,TGCAGCGTTGACACGGTAGGATATGGCTACACCTTC,CSVDTVGYGYTF
TRBJ1-4,few,TRBV29-1,.,TGCAGCGTTGGGACGGGACCCCTGAATGAAAAACTGTTTTTT,CSVGTGPLNEKLFF
TRBJ2-4,.,TRBV10-3,TRBD1,TGTGCCATCAGTGGGGGGACAGGGTATGGAAACATTCAGTACTTC,CAISGGTGYGNIQYF
TRBJ2-1,once,TRBV4-2,TRBD2,TGTGCCAGCAGCCAAGAACGGCTAGCGGGAGGCAATGAGCAGTTCTTC,CASSQERLAGGNEQFF
TRBJ2-1,once,TRBV6-1,.,TGTGCCAGCAGTTTAAATGAGCAGTTCTTC,CASSLNEQFF
TRBJ2-1,.,TRBV28,TRBD2,TGTGCCAGCAGGGGTAGCGGGAGGTCCTACAATGAGCAGTTCTTC,CASRGSGRSYNEQFF